This T cell receptor beta chain derives from a study of cytomegalovirus exposure and HLA in healthy donors. Trimming took off 4 bases at V and 4 bases at J, with 13 bases between the two ends. The CDR3 contains 14 residues. The germline V gene has CDR1 SGHTA and CDR2 FQGNSA. Primers included in the PCR were 60 Vbeta and 13 Jbeta primers. Clones were sequenced by immunoSEQ multiplex PCR, and TCRdb holds only the in-frame ones, with some missing. The sample has about 170,000 clones, roughly 80% seen once. The chain links TRBV7-2 to TRBJ1-1, with D perhaps TRBD1 (6 bases). The sample consisted of PBMCs. This clonotype was sampled from a woman aged 50 to 65 in good health and CMV-seropositive. Here the CDR3 DNA reads TGTGCCAGCAGCTCTCGCGTGGGGGCCACTGAAGCTTTCTTT. It is translated as CASSSRVGATEAFF.